A selection of T cell receptor beta chains follows, all from one sample in a study of shared clonotypes between healthy human individuals. Clones were sequenced by immunoSEQ multiplex PCR, and TCRdb holds only the in-frame ones, with some missing. The sample includes just over 2,000,000 clones, approximately 95% seen only once; the top ten take about 0.13%. The sequencing sample was made of naive CD4+ T cells sorted from blood. Every receptor here comes from a man between 18 and 29 years old in good health. The CDR3 runs from the conserved cysteine through the conserved F or W. The D gene is left open where the match is weak.

d_call j_call v_call cdr3_aa cdr3_nt
NA TRBJ2-1 TRBV6-5 CASSYSILPLDEQFF TGTGCCAGCAGTTACTCGATCCTGCCTCTCGATGAGCAGTTCTTC
NA TRBJ1-5 TRBV4-3 CASSQDWQGKGNQPQHF TGCGCCAGCAGCCAAGATTGGCAGGGTAAGGGCAATCAGCCCCAGCATTTT
TRBD2 TRBJ2-7 TRBV30 CAWSRMAKAGVATYEQYF TGTGCCTGGAGTCGTATGGCAAAAGCGGGAGTGGCTACATACGAGCAGTACTTC
NA TRBJ1-2 TRBV7-8 CASSLVGGRDYGYTF TGTGCCAGCAGCTTAGTCGGAGGGAGAGACTATGGCTACACCTTC
TRBD1 TRBJ2-7 TRBV4-1 CASSQGVLTGSSYEQYF TGCGCCAGCAGCCAAGGGGTTCTGACAGGGAGCTCCTACGAGCAGTACTTC
NA TRBJ2-2 TRBV11-3 CASSPSPALGTGELFF TGTGCCAGCAGCCCCTCGCCCGCCCTAGGCACCGGGGAGCTGTTTTTT
TRBD1 TRBJ1-3 TRBV7-6 CASSLGTGDGNTIYF TGTGCCAGCAGCCTCGGGACAGGGGATGGAAACACCATATATTTT
NA TRBJ1-1 TRBV7-8 CASSTDRIQTLNTEAFF TGTGCCAGCAGTACTGACAGGATACAGACCTTGAACACTGAAGCTTTCTTT
TRBD2 TRBJ2-7 TRBV7-9 CASSSRLAGESSSYEQYF TGTGCCAGCAGCTCAAGACTAGCGGGGGAGTCCAGCTCCTACGAGCAGTACTTC
NA TRBJ2-5 TRBV5-1 CASSLGSGWETQYF TGCGCCAGCAGCTTGGGATCGGGGTGGGAGACCCAGTACTTC
NA TRBJ2-3 TRBV19 CASSPTRPSTDTQYF TGTGCCAGTAGTCCGACTCGACCTAGCACAGATACGCAGTATTTT
NA TRBJ2-7 TRBV6-5 CASSYGDLYEQYF TGTGCCAGCAGTTACGGGGACCTCTACGAGCAGTACTTC
NA TRBJ2-7 TRBV4-3 CASSQEVGHEQYF TGCGCCAGCAGCCAAGAAGTAGGTCACGAGCAGTACTTC
TRBD1 TRBJ1-1 TRBV6-5 CASSVGQGGTEAFF TGTGCCAGCAGTGTGGGACAGGGGGGTACTGAAGCTTTCTTT
NA TRBJ2-7 TRBV5-1 CASSSLNTPGGKDYEQYF TGCGCCAGCAGCTCCCTGAATACCCCAGGGGGGAAGGACTACGAGCAGTACTTC